These 2 T cell receptor beta chains were sequenced from one sample in a study of CXCR3-negative and CXCR3-positive naive CD8 T cells. UMI labels and 5' RACE were used to prepare the TRB cDNA libraries. TCRdb reprocessed the 5' RACE reads, keeping one entry per CDR3 protein, no DNA. The sample includes some 130,000 distinct CDR3 sequences. Sequencing was done on a sample of naive CXCR3- CD8+ T cells from blood. Subset here: CD45RO-CCR7+CD27+CD95- naive CD8+ T cells lacking CXCR3 (TNR3-). The receptors originated from a human donor in good health. Some clones in this sample may be carry-over from other donors' samples.

V usage is TRBV27 and J usage is TRBJ2-3; TCRdb proposes TRBD2, but this gene call is untestable without DNA. CDR1 MNHEY and CDR2 SMNVEV come from the germline V gene (reference sequence). The CDR3 runs 13 residues. The CDR3 protein is CASSLNSVDTQYF.

The chain is built from TRBV9 and TRBJ1-1. The CDR3 covers 13 residues. Germline loops: CDR1 SGDLS, CDR2 YYNGEE. The CDR3 spells CASSAWSNTEAFF.